Listed below are T cell receptor beta chains from one sample, sequenced in a study of spatial heterogeneity in lung cancer. TCRdb reprocessed the 5' RACE reads with MiXCR, giving one entry per CDR3 protein. The table has 20,000 to 25,000 distinct CDR3 sequences, roughly 6.7% seen once. This specimen consisted of lung tumor tissue, obtained at surgery. These receptors came from a male donor with early-stage non-small cell lung cancer. CDR3s include the opening cysteine and the closing phenylalanine or tryptophan.

TRBJ2-2 | TRBV5-6 | CASSFLDREETGELFF
TRBJ1-2 | TRBV29-1 | CSVEIRALRNGYTF
TRBJ2-3 | TRBV6-5 | CASSYNDWRGGQYF
TRBJ1-1 | TRBV29-1 | CSVARTIDEAFF
TRBJ2-1 | TRBV6-2/TRBV6-3 | CASSYRGLAAYNEQFF
TRBJ2-3 | TRBV3-1 | CASSPTPRRTDTQYF
TRBJ2-5 | TRBV28 | CASSLALEGAGETQYF
TRBJ2-1 | TRBV5-1 | CASTPGLGQQFF
TRBJ2-2 | TRBV7-2 | CASSLLAGLPGELFF
TRBJ2-5 | TRBV7-2 | CASSLYTRAQETQYF
TRBJ1-1 | TRBV6-1 | CASSDGLPPEAFF
TRBJ2-1 | TRBV12-3/TRBV12-4 | CASSSTGIANEQFF
TRBJ1-1 | TRBV5-1 | CATKGIGNTEAFF
TRBJ2-3 | TRBV28 | CASGPLGAGYTDTQYF
TRBJ1-1 | TRBV24-1 | CATSDVGRGAEAFF